This T cell receptor (beta chain) was retrieved from a study of blood T cell repertoires in COVID-19. At the level of the study: Researchers got acute and convalescent COVID-19 samples from the United States, Italy and Spain. Sources were T cells, B-cell-depleted T cells, or PBMCs; the material itself was cDNA or gDNA.

The V and J ends lost 2 bases and 4 bases respectively, with 8 bases between them. Germline CDR1 ENHRY, CDR2 SYGVKD. CDR3 length equals 14 residues. Original methodology: Reference gene primer amplification gave nucleated cell count estimates. The protocol was immunoSEQ multiplex PCR, while the TCRdb copy is restricted to in-frame clones and leaves out a portion. The D gene and trimming were derived from the DNA, and the V and J assignments and clone size from that table. The sample yields roughly 73,000 clones, around 86% seen once. This receptor was obtained from a man aged 65 to 85 with active COVID-19. The chain links TRBV10-3 to TRBJ1-4; D is unresolved. Sequencing input: peripheral blood. Here the CDR3 reads CAISEGQDNEKLFF. CDR3 DNA: TGTGCCATCAGTGAGGGGCAGGATAATGAAAAACTGTTTTTT.